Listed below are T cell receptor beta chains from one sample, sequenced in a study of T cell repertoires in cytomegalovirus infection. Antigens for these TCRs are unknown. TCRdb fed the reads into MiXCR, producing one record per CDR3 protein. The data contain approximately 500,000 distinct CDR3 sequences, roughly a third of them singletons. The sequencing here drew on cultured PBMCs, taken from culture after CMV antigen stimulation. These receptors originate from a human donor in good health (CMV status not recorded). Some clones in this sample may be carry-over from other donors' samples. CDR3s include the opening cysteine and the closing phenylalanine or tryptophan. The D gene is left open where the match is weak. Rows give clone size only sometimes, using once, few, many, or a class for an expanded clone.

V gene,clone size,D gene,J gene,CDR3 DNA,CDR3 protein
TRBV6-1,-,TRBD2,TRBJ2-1,TGTGCCAGCAGTCCCTCCGGGACTAGGGTTAAGCAGTTCTTC,CASSPSGTRVKQFF
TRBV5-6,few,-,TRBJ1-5,TGTGCCAGCAGTTTTACAGCTAGCAATCAGCCCCAGCATTTT,CASSFTASNQPQHF
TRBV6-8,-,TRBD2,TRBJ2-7,TGTGCCAGCAGTTACGAACTAGCGGGACCTACCTACGAGCAGTACTTC,CASSYELAGPTYEQYF
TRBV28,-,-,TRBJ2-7,TGTGCCAGCAGTCCGCCTCGTTCAGAGGTCCTCGAGCAGTACTTC,CASSPPRSEVLEQYF
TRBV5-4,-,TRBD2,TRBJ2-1,TGTGCCAGCAGCTTGGTGTCTAGCGGATACAATGAGCAGTTCTTC,CASSLVSSGYNEQFF
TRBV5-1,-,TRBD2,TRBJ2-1,TGCGCCAGCAGCTTGGCCGGTAGCGGGAGAGAGGAGCAGTTCTTC,CASSLAGSGREEQFF
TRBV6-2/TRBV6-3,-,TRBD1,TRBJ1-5,TGTGCCAGCAGTTTAATATGGGAGGGGGCGCGGAATCAGCCCCAGCATTTT,CASSLIWEGARNQPQHF
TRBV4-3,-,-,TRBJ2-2,TGCGCCAGCAGCCAAGATATCGGCCAAACGAGGGCCGGGGAGCTGTTTTTT,CASSQDIGQTRAGELFF
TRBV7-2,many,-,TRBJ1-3,TGTGCCAGCAGCTTAGTAGCCACAGGCTCCTCTGGAAACACCATATATTTT,CASSLVATGSSGNTIYF
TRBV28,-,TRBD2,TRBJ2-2,TGTGCCAGCAGTGGATTTGGCGGGAGCGCCGGGGAGCTGTTTTTT,CASSGFGGSAGELFF
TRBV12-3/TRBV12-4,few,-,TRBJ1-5,TGTGCCAGCAGTTTTGGTACATTCGGCAATCAGCCCCAGCATTTT,CASSFGTFGNQPQHF
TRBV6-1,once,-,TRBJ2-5,TGTGCCAGCAGTCGGGGGTCAAGACTGATTACTCAAGAGACCCAGTACTTC,CASSRGSRLITQETQYF
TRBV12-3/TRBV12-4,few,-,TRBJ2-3,TGTGCCAGCAGTTCCAACCCATCACCAGATACGCAGTATTTT,CASSSNPSPDTQYF
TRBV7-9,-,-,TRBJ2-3,TGTGCCAGCAGCCTCATGCCAGATACGCAGTATTTT,CASSLMPDTQYF
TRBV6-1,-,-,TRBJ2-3,TGTGCCAGCAGTGAGACCAATACGCAGTATTTT,CASSETNTQYF
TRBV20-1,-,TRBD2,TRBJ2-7,TGCAGTGCCCGGACTAGCGGGCTATACGAGCAGTACTTC,CSARTSGLYEQYF
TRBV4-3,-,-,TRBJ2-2,TGCGCCAGCAGCCGATTTCGGGGGATGAACACCGGGGAGCTGTTTTTT,CASSRFRGMNTGELFF
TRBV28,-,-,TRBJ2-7,TGTGCCAGCAGTCCCCCAGGAGGGGGCCTCTACGAGCAGTACTTC,CASSPPGGGLYEQYF
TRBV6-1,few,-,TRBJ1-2,TGTGCCAGCAGTGGGGGGCGGGGGCCCTATGGCTACACCTTC,CASSGGRGPYGYTF
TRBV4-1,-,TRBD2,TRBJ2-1,TGCGCCAGCAGCCTACGTGGGACTAGCGGGAGCACCGATGAGCAGTTCTTC,CASSLRGTSGSTDEQFF
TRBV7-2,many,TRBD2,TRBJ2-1,TGTGCCAGCAGCTTACTGGGACTAGCGTTACAGGGTGAGCAGTTCTTC,CASSLLGLALQGEQFF
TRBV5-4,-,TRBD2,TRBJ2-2,TGTGCCAGCAGACCGGCGACTAGCGGCTACACCGGGGAGCTGTTTTTT,CASRPATSGYTGELFF
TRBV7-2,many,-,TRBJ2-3,TGTGCCAGCAGCCAGCTGGCAGATACGCAGTATTTT,CASSQLADTQYF
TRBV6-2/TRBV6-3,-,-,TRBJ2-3,TGTGCCAGCAGTTACCGCCCGCGGACGGCGGATACGCAGTATTTT,CASSYRPRTADTQYF
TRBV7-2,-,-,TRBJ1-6,TGTGCCAGCAGCCGCGAAGTCGAGGACCTCCACTTT,CASSREVEDLHF
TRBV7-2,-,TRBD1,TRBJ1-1,TGTGCCAGCAGCCGAGACAGGGGATGGGGTGAAGCTTTCTTT,CASSRDRGWGEAFF
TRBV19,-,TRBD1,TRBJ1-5,TGTGCCAGTAGTACCCTACAGGGGCCTCAGCATTTT,CASSTLQGPQHF
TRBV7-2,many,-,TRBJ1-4,TGTGCCAGCAGCTTAGTTCCCCGACTTAATGAAAAACTGTTTTTT,CASSLVPRLNEKLFF
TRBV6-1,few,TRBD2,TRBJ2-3,TGTGCCAGCAGTGAAGCGGGACTAGCTTTCAGCACAGATACGCAGTATTTT,CASSEAGLAFSTDTQYF
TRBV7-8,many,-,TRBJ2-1,TGTGCCAGCAGCACCCAGGTCCTGCCCAATGAGCAGTTCTTC,CASSTQVLPNEQFF
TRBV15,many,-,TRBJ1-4,TGTGCCACCAGCAGAGGATGGGGTGGTAGAACGGAAAAACTGTTTTTT,CATSRGWGGRTEKLFF
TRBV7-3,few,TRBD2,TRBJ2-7,TGTGCCAGCAGCTTAAGGCCCTCCATAGCGGGGAGCTCCTACGAGCAGTACTTC,CASSLRPSIAGSSYEQYF
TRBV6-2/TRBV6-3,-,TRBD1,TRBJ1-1,TGTGCCAGCAGGATGACAGGGGGCATCACTGAAGCTTTCTTT,CASRMTGGITEAFF
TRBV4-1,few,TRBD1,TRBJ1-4,TGCGCCAGCAGCCAAGATCGAGCAGGGGGCAGGCTAGGAGAAAAACTGTTTTTT,CASSQDRAGGRLGEKLFF
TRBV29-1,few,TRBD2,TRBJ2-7,TGCAGCGGATCTAGCGGCTACGAGCAGTACTTC,CSGSSGYEQYF
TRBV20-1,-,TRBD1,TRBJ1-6,TGCAGTGCTCCCCGACAGGGGCAATCCTATAATTCACCCCTCCACTTT,CSAPRQGQSYNSPLHF
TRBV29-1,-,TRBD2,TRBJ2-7,TGCAGCGCCGGACTAGCGGGAGGGTACGAGCAGTACTTC,CSAGLAGGYEQYF
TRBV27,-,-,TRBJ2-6,TGTGCCAGCAGTCCTTCAGGGAACGCTGGGGCCAACGTCCTGACTTTC,CASSPSGNAGANVLTF